Each of the 32 T cell receptor beta chains below was sequenced from the same sample in a study of beta chain features in type 1 diabetes. Regarding the study as a whole: Among patients with Type 1 diabetes, TCRB CDR3s were moderately but significantly shorter in every one of the four CD4+ subsets.

Every bit of the isolated RNA underwent reverse transcription, so sequencing read expressed TCRB transcripts. The table came from immunoSEQ multiplex PCR; TCRdb's copy has only in-frame clones and leaves some out. The repertoire holds some 660,000 clones, around 15% seen once, with roughly 0.04% in the top ten. These receptors have no known antigen. Sequencing used naive CD4+ T cells from blood. The receptors originated from a man aged 18 to 30 with type 1 diabetes.

In its sample, this clone was seen a few times. The rearrangement joins TRBV15 to TRBJ2-7; D gene ambiguous. The V and J ends lost 0 bases and 2 bases respectively, with 8 bases between them. Germline lookup yields CDR1 LNHNV and CDR2 YYDKDF (reference sequence). The length of the CDR3 is 14 residues. CDR3 bases: TGTGCCACCAGCAGAGATTTAGCTACCTACGAGCAGTACTTC. Encoded protein: CATSRDLATYEQYF.

The rearrangement links TRBV25-1 to TRBJ1-4; D ambiguous. The CDR3 runs to 15 residues. The V end was cut by 4 bases, the J end by 5 bases, with 14 bases between. Per germline, CDR1 MGHDK and CDR2 SYGVNS. The CDR3 DNA is TGTGCCAGCAGTGGCCGACAAGGGAGGAATGAAAAACTGTTTTTT. Amino acids: CASSGRQGRNEKLFF.

In its sample, this clone was seen a few times. The chain has TRBV7-8 and TRBJ1-4; unclear D gene. Germline V gene data show CDR1 as SGHVS and CDR2 as FQNEAQ. There are 14 residues in the CDR3. V was clipped by 4 bases and J by 1 base, with 7 bases between them. The CDR3 DNA sequence: TGTGCCAGCAGCTGGGCCGAAACTAATGAAAAACTGTTTTTT. Translating gives CASSWAETNEKLFF.

This clone showed up just a few times. V gene TRBV5-1 combines with J gene TRBJ2-5; tentative D call: TRBD1 (6 bases). V was pared by 5 bases and J by 5 bases, with 16 bases between. Germline V gives CDR1 SGHRS, CDR2 YFSETQ. CDR3 size: 14 residues. CDR3 bases: TGCGCCAGCAGTCAGGGGTCCTTGGGGGAGACCCAGTACTTC. It codes for CASSQGSLGETQYF.

As to this clone: The same CDR3 arises from other DNA sequences in this sample as well. The V call is TRBV7-9, the J call TRBJ1-2, with a tentative D call TRBD1 (6 bases). CDR1 is SEHNR, CDR2 FQNEAQ, per germline (reference sequence). The germline V and J ends were trimmed by 2 bases and 2 bases, with 9 bases remaining between them. The CDR3 is made up of 14 amino acids. The CDR3 DNA is TGTGCCAGCAGCTTACTCGGACAGAACTATGGCTACACCTTC. Translated: CASSLLGQNYGYTF.

The rearrangement joins TRBV4-1 to TRBJ1-5, with D perhaps TRBD1 (6 bases). Between the trimmed V and J ends, which lost 4 bases and 0 bases, there was a span of 10 bases. CDR3 size: 15 residues. CDR1 is MGHRA and CDR2 is YSYEKL in the germline V gene. The CDR3: CASSPYRDSNQPQHF. CDR3 bases: TGCGCCAGCAGCCCCTACAGGGATAGCAATCAGCCCCAGCATTTT.

V and J are TRBV7-2 and TRBJ2-5; D is uncertain. V lost 5 bases to trimming and J lost 3 bases, with 16 bases between them. From germline, CDR1 is SGHTA and CDR2 FQGNSA. This CDR3 is built from 15 residues. The CDR3 here is CASSRQYGPEETQYF. The CDR3 region has the DNA TGTGCCAGCAGCCGCCAGTATGGGCCCGAAGAGACCCAGTACTTC.

The J gene is TRBJ2-7, the V gene TRBV29-1; TRBD1 or TRBD2 may be the D gene (5 bases each). Trimming cost V 7 bases and J 8 bases, with 24 bases left between them. The germline gives CDR1 SQVTM, CDR2 ANQGSEA. This CDR3 is 14 amino acids long. CDR3 sequence (DNA): TGCAGCGCCAGGACCGTCCTGGGGGAGTACCAGCAGTACTTC. It is translated as CSARTVLGEYQQYF.

The genes are TRBV28 and TRBJ1-2, with D unclear. Germline loops: CDR1 MDHEN, CDR2 SYDVKM. The CDR3 consists of 13 residues. V was shortened by 3 bases and J by 0 bases, with 5 bases between the two germline ends. The CDR3 loop is CASSLAPNYGYTF. CDR3 in DNA: TGTGCCAGCAGTTTGGCTCCTAACTATGGCTACACCTTC.

This rearrangement joins TRBV7-2 to TRBJ1-2, with 7 bases matching TRBD1. The germline V gene encodes CDR1 SGHTA and CDR2 FQGNSA. This CDR3 contains 15 residues. The trim removed 3 bases at V and 5 bases at J, leaving 9 bases unmatched. The CDR3 coding sequence is TGTGCCAGCAGCTTTGGCCGAGACAGGGTTTATGGCTACACCTTC. Amino acids: CASSFGRDRVYGYTF.

This clone was detected only a few times. J is TRBJ2-3 and V is TRBV10-3, with D unresolved. V was pared by 2 bases and J by 0 bases, with 6 bases between. Germline V gene sequence: CDR1 ENHRY, CDR2 SYGVKD. The CDR3 is made up of 14 amino acids. Written as DNA, the CDR3 is TGTGCCATCAGTGAGGGGATTAGCACAGATACGCAGTATTTT. This gives the protein CAISEGISTDTQYF.

The gene calls are TRBV7-2 and TRBJ2-1, with D uncertain. Per germline, CDR1 SGHTA and CDR2 FQGNSA. Between the trimmed V and J ends, which lost 3 bases and 8 bases, there was a span of 14 bases. This CDR3 is built from 14 residues. CDR3 in DNA: TGTGCCAGCAGCTTGCTGGGCTTTGACGATGAGCAGTTCTTC. Protein: CASSLLGFDDEQFF.

Only a few counts were recorded for this clone. The chain employs TRBV7-2 and TRBJ2-5, with D possibly TRBD1 on 6 matching bases. This CDR3 comprises 13 residues. Germline CDR1 SGHTA, CDR2 FQGNSA. The V gene lost 5 bases and the J gene lost 6 bases, with 13 bases spanning the gap. CDR3 region: CASSTRQVQTQYF. DNA of the CDR3: TGTGCCAGCAGCACGAGACAGGTGCAGACCCAGTACTTC.

The chain couples TRBV27 to TRBJ1-5; maybe TRBD1 (5 bases). This CDR3 has 16 amino acids. Per germline, CDR1 MNHEY and CDR2 SMNVEV (reference sequence). Trimming removed 4 bases from V and 4 bases from J, with 17 bases in between. The CDR3: CASSSRWDDGNQPQHF. The CDR3, as DNA: TGTGCCAGCAGTTCGAGGTGGGACGATGGGAATCAGCCCCAGCATTTT.

The V and J genes are TRBV2 and TRBJ2-1; 8 nucleotides match TRBD2. V trimming: 8 bases; J trimming: 9 bases; junction bases outside the gene matches: 9. Germline CDR1 reads SNHLY; CDR2 reads FYNNEI. The CDR3 totals 13 residues. The CDR3 nucleotides are TGTGCCAGCGCGGGACTAGTGATGGCTGAGCAGTTCTTC. Translation gives CASAGLVMAEQFF.

This clone has a handful of counts. Different DNA sequences within this sample yield the same CDR3. The J gene is TRBJ2-7, the V gene TRBV10-3; 7 positions match TRBD1. Germline V lookup: CDR1 ENHRY, CDR2 SYGVKD. The ends lost 0 bases at V and 4 bases at J; junction bases unmatched: 3. This CDR3 comprises 14 residues. The CDR3 nucleotides read TGTGCCATCAGTGAGTCGGGACAGAGGTACGAGCAGTACTTC. Residues: CAISESGQRYEQYF.

The rearrangement joins TRBV10-3 to TRBJ1-6; D may be TRBD1 (5 bases). V dropped 8 bases and J dropped 6 bases, with 17 bases sitting between them. The CDR3 is made up of 15 amino acids. Germline-derived CDR1 and CDR2 are ENHRY and SYGVKD. The CDR3 spells CAIRSGAGSNSPLHF. The CDR3 DNA sequence: TGTGCCATCCGGAGTGGGGCAGGGAGTAATTCACCCCTCCACTTT.

This chain connects TRBV5-4 to TRBJ1-4; 8 positions match TRBD1. The CDR3 extends over 14 amino acids. CDR1 is SGHNT and CDR2 is YYREEE in the germline V gene (reference sequence). With 4 bases clipped from V and 4 bases from J, the junction kept 3 bases outside the gene matches. CDR3 DNA sequence: TGTGCCAGCAGCCCGGACAGGGTTAATGAAAAACTGTTTTTT. As protein: CASSPDRVNEKLFF.

This clone came up a few times. The chain employs TRBV15 and TRBJ2-7; D remains unclear. V was cut by 2 bases and J by 12 bases, with 14 bases left in between. This CDR3 is 12 amino acids long. CDR1 LNHNV and CDR2 YYDKDF come from the germline V gene (reference sequence). CDR3: CATSRLLGSPYF. CDR3 DNA: TGTGCCACCAGCAGACTACTCGGTAGTCCGTACTTC.

In its sample, this clone was seen a few times. This chain connects TRBV6-6 to TRBJ2-5; D could derive from TRBD1 or TRBD2 (6 bases each). The CDR3 is 13 residues long. CDR1 is MNHNY and CDR2 is SVGAGI in the germline V gene (reference sequence). With 6 bases removed from V and 5 bases from J, the gap between germline ends came to 13 bases. This CDR3 is CASSLQGGETQYF. CDR3 DNA: TGTGCCAGCAGCCTACAGGGAGGCGAGACCCAGTACTTC.

This clone has only a few counts. The genes are TRBV5-1 and TRBJ1-2; 9 bases are a match to TRBD1. Trimming removed 0 bases from V and 10 bases from J; junction bases left unmatched: 7. In germline, CDR1 is SGHRS, CDR2 YFSETQ. CDR3 length: 14 residues. As DNA, the CDR3 is TGCGCCAGCAGCTTGGCCGGGACAGGGACCGACTACACCTTC. This gives the protein CASSLAGTGTDYTF.

V and J are TRBV5-6 and TRBJ2-2; unclear D gene. Per germline, CDR1 SGHDT and CDR2 YYEEEE. CDR3 length: 13 amino acids. V was cut by 2 bases and J by 4 bases, with 6 bases left in between. The CDR3 is CASSFIGTGELFF. Written as DNA, the CDR3 is TGTGCCAGCAGCTTCATCGGCACCGGGGAGCTGTTTTTT.

This clone was recorded a few times. J is TRBJ1-2 and V is TRBV6-5; TRBD1 matches at 10 bases. The CDR3 is made up of 14 amino acids. V shed 6 bases, J shed 4 bases, and the junction held 5 bases outside the gene matches. CDR1 is MNHEY and CDR2 is SVGAGI in the germline V gene. The CDR3 DNA reads as TGTGCCAGCAGGGCCGGGACAGGGGCCTATGGCTACACCTTC. This translates into CASRAGTGAYGYTF.

In its sample, this clone was seen a few times. V and J are TRBV5-1 and TRBJ2-7, with 10 bases matching TRBD2. Germline V gene data show CDR1 as SGHRS and CDR2 as YFSETQ. With 5 bases clipped from V and 3 bases from J, the junction kept 5 bases outside the gene matches. The CDR3 is 14 residues long. The CDR3 loop is CASSWTSGNYEQYF. The DNA of the CDR3 is TGCGCCAGCAGTTGGACTAGCGGAAACTACGAGCAGTACTTC.

This clone was seen a few times. The V gene is TRBV7-9, the J gene TRBJ2-7; D unclear. The CDR3 length is 13 residues. The ends were cut back, 6 bases at V and 4 bases at J, with 13 bases in the middle. CDR1 and CDR2 (germline): SEHNR, FQNEAQ (reference sequence). The CDR3 DNA follows: TGTGCCAGCAGTCCCACCCCCCAATACGAGCAGTACTTC. Its protein product is CASSPTPQYEQYF.

This clone was counted only a few times. This chain connects TRBV7-2 to TRBJ1-1; 8 nucleotides line up with TRBD1. Germline assignment: CDR1 SGHTA and CDR2 FQGNSA. The CDR3 has 14 amino acids. The V and J ends lost 5 bases and 1 base, in that order; junction bases with no gene match: 3. DNA of the CDR3: TGTGCCAGCAGCATGACAGGGGCGAACACTGAAGCTTTCTTT. Its translation is CASSMTGANTEAFF.

This clone was counted only a few times. This chain uses TRBV5-1 with TRBJ1-1; TRBD1 aligns across 7 bases. Per germline, CDR1 SGHRS and CDR2 YFSETQ. The CDR3 is 16 amino acids. J gave up 0 bases and V 2 bases, and 7 bases lay outside the gene matches. Here the CDR3 reads CASSFRDSTVNTEAFF. CDR3 sequence (DNA): TGCGCCAGCAGCTTCCGGGACAGCACTGTGAACACTGAAGCTTTCTTT.

This clone has only a few counts. The rearrangement links TRBV29-1 to TRBJ2-2; 12 nucleotides agree with TRBD1. CDR1 and CDR2 from the germline V gene are SQVTM and ANQGSEA. This CDR3 has 17 residues. The junction had 13 bases not matched to a gene; V was cut back by 5 bases and J by 6 bases. DNA of the CDR3: TGCAGCGTTCCACCGGTGGGTGGGACAGGGGGCTCCGGGGAGCTGTTTTTT. It encodes CSVPPVGGTGGSGELFF.

The rearrangement uses TRBV7-2 and TRBJ1-4; 9 nucleotides agree with TRBD1. Trimming at V came to 5 bases and at J to 7 bases, leaving 5 bases not matched to a gene. CDR3 length equals 14 residues. The germline V gene has CDR1 SGHTA and CDR2 FQGNSA. CDR3 bases: TGTGCCAGCAGCCTGGACAGGGGCGGTGAAAAACTGTTTTTT. As protein: CASSLDRGGEKLFF.

The V gene is TRBV2, the J gene TRBJ2-3; no reliable D call. V dropped 3 bases and J dropped 0 bases, with 4 bases sitting between them. The CDR3 spans 13 residues. Germline V CDR1 and CDR2: SNHLY, FYNNEI. For the CDR3, the DNA is TGTGCCAGCAGTGATGTCAGCACAGATACGCAGTATTTT. This gives the protein CASSDVSTDTQYF.

There are a few counts of this clone. The J gene is TRBJ1-5, the V gene TRBV13; D gene unclear. This CDR3 has 12 residues. V lost 5 bases to trimming and J lost 9 bases, with 11 bases between them. In germline, CDR1 is PRHDT, CDR2 FYEKMQ (reference sequence). CDR3 coding DNA: TGTGCCAGCAGCCCCAGGAGTGGGCCCCAGCATTTT. Amino acid sequence: CASSPRSGPQHF.

This clone was seen only a few times. V gene TRBV9 combines with J gene TRBJ1-6, with TRBD1 identical over 9 bases. V gave up 0 bases and J gave up 10 bases; unmatched junction bases: 2. The CDR3 has 14 residues. The germline gives CDR1 SGDLS, CDR2 YYNGEE. The CDR3 DNA is TGTGCCAGCAGCGTAGAAACAGGGGGCTCACCCCTCCACTTT. Translating gives CASSVETGGSPLHF.